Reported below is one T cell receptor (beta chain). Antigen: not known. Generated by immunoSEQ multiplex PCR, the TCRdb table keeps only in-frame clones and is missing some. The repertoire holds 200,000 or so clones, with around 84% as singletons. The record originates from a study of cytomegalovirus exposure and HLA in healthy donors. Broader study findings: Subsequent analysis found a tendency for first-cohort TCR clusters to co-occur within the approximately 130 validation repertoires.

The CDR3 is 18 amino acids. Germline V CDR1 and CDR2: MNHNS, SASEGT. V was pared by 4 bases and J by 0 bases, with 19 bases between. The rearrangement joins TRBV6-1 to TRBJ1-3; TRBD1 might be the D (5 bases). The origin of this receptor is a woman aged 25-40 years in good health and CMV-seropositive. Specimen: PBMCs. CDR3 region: CASSAQRSPTASGNTIYF. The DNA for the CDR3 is TGTGCCAGCAGTGCACAGCGAAGCCCGACAGCCTCTGGAAACACCATATATTTT.